This is a list of T cell receptor beta chains from one sample in a study of T cells after yellow fever vaccination. TCRdb analysed the 5' RACE reads with MiXCR anew, one entry per CDR3 protein. The sample shows a few hundred thousand distinct CDR3 sequences, around 7% of them seen only once. Sequenced material: PBMCs, taken 45 days after the first yellow fever vaccination. The receptors originated from a man between 18 and 29 years old who received the YFV17D yellow fever vaccine. The CDR3 runs from the conserved cysteine through the conserved F or W. D genes are given only for firm matches. Rows may omit the clone size; those that give it use once, few, many or a size class.

>-|few|TRBV7-2|14|TRBJ2-7
TGTGCCAGCAGCTCAAGTCCAGCCCGCTACGAGCAGTACTTC
CASSSSPARYEQYF
>-|-|TRBV7-9|15|TRBJ2-3
TGTGCCAGCAGCTTGTGGGGGCGGGGCCCAGATACGCAGTATTTT
CASSLWGRGPDTQYF
>-|many|TRBV20-1|13|TRBJ1-2
TGCAGTGCTAGAGGCGGGACGGCCTATGGCTACACCTTC
CSARGGTAYGYTF
>-|-|TRBV7-2|15|TRBJ1-1
TGTGCCAGCTGCCGACCCTGGACTAGGAACACTGAAGCTTTCTTT
CASCRPWTRNTEAFF
>-|-|TRBV29-1|14|TRBJ2-1
TGCAGCGTTGATGAGACAGGTGCCTACAATGAGCAGTTCTTC
CSVDETGAYNEQFF
>-|-|TRBV7-2|15|TRBJ2-3
TGTGCCAGCAGCTTAGGGCTAGTGGGGCGGGATACGCAGTATTTT
CASSLGLVGRDTQYF
>-|-|TRBV6-5|15|TRBJ1-2
TGTGCCAGCAGTTACCGTGGGGGGGGGCCAGGAGGCTACACCTTC
CASSYRGGGPGGYTF
>TRBD2|few|TRBV3-1|15|TRBJ2-5
TGTGCCAGCAGCCAAGTGGCTAGCGGGCAAGAGACCCAGTACTTC
CASSQVASGQETQYF
>TRBD1|many|TRBV12-3/TRBV12-4|13|TRBJ1-2
TGTGCCAGTGCGACAGGGGGCTGGCATGGCTACACCTTC
CASATGGWHGYTF
>TRBD1|many|TRBV20-1|13|TRBJ2-3
TGCAGCCCTGGACAGGCCCGCACAGATACGCAGTATTTT
CSPGQARTDTQYF
>TRBD1|few|TRBV14|19|TRBJ1-1
TGTGCCAGCAGCCAAGATCTTGCTGGGACAGGAACATTGAACACTGAAGCTTTCTTT
CASSQDLAGTGTLNTEAFF
>TRBD2|-|TRBV7-2|16|TRBJ2-6
TGTGCCAGCACTTCGCGGGGGGGTTCTGGGGCCAACGTCCTGACTTTC
CASTSRGGSGANVLTF
>TRBD2|-|TRBV4-3|15|TRBJ2-1
TGCGCCAGCAGCAATCTAGCGGGGGGGGACAATGAGCAGTTCTTC
CASSNLAGGDNEQFF
>-|few|TRBV7-2|15|TRBJ2-6
TGTGCCAGCACCCTCGATTGGTCTGGGGCCAACGTCCTGACTTTC
CASTLDWSGANVLTF
>-|many|TRBV7-2|15|TRBJ1-6
TGTGCCAGCAGCTTAGTGTCCGGGGTGGAATCACCCCTCCACTTT
CASSLVSGVESPLHF
>-|-|TRBV5-1|17|TRBJ1-4
TGCGCCAGCAGCTTGGCCCCGGCAGCATCCAACTCTGAAAAACTGTTTTTT
CASSLAPAASNSEKLFF
>-|few|TRBV5-6|15|TRBJ2-3
TGTGCCAGCAGCTTGGATCAGGGGAGTTCAGATACGCAGTATTTT
CASSLDQGSSDTQYF
>TRBD1|few|TRBV12-3/TRBV12-4|14|TRBJ1-6
TGTGCCAGCAGTACAGGGGCGGGAAATTCACCCCTCCACTTT
CASSTGAGNSPLHF
>TRBD1|few|TRBV9|15|TRBJ1-2
TGTGCCAGCAGCCCTAGGACAGGGGGAGGCTATGGCTACACCTTC
CASSPRTGGGYGYTF
>-|few|TRBV6-2/TRBV6-3|14|TRBJ1-5
TGTGCCAGCAGTTACGGTGGCAGTCCGCAGCCCCAGCATTTT
CASSYGGSPQPQHF
>-|-|TRBV6-1|13|TRBJ2-7
TGTGCCAGCAGTCAGGGACGGCTCTACGAGCAGTACTTC
CASSQGRLYEQYF
>-|-|TRBV4-2|15|TRBJ2-1
TGTGCCAGCAGCTTGACATCCCAGATCGGTCGTGAGCAGTTCTTC
CASSLTSQIGREQFF
>-|many|TRBV5-1|13|TRBJ1-2
TGCGCCAGCAGCTTGGCCGGAAGGAGTGGCTACACCTTC
CASSLAGRSGYTF
>-|few|TRBV2|15|TRBJ2-5
TGTGCCAGCAGACCCGCGGGACAGATACAAGAGACCCAGTACTTC
CASRPAGQIQETQYF
>-|-|TRBV5-6|17|TRBJ1-3
TGTGCCAGCAGCTCAATATTACAGGAGGCCTCTGGAAACACCATATATTTT
CASSSILQEASGNTIYF
>-|many|TRBV7-3|13|TRBJ1-2
TGTGCCAGCAGCCGCGGACAAGGGACCGGCTACACCTTC
CASSRGQGTGYTF
>-|few|TRBV11-2|13|TRBJ2-5
TGTGCCAGCAGCTCACAGCCGGTGGAGACCCAGTACTTC
CASSSQPVETQYF
>-|-|TRBV1|14|TRBJ2-5
TGCACCAGCAGACTCAAGACGACCCGAGAGACCCAGTACTTC
CTSRLKTTRETQYF
>-|many|TRBV6-5|16|TRBJ2-7
TGTGCCAGCAGTTACTCTTTCACAGGGAAACCTTACGAGCAGTACTTC
CASSYSFTGKPYEQYF
>TRBD1|few|TRBV20-1|15|TRBJ1-2
TGCAGTGCTATGAGGGGGCGGTCTTTCGACTATGGCTACACCTTC
CSAMRGRSFDYGYTF
>TRBD1|few|TRBV25-1|13|TRBJ1-6
TGTGCCAGCGGGGACAGGGGCGTATCACCCCTCCACTTT
CASGDRGVSPLHF
>-|few|TRBV12-3/TRBV12-4|15|TRBJ1-5
TGTGCCAGCAGTTTAGGGCGTTATAGCAATCAGCCCCAGCATTTT
CASSLGRYSNQPQHF
>-|-|TRBV7-2|15|TRBJ1-1
TGTGCCAGCAGCCCAAAACAGGGACCGAACACTGAAGCTTTCTTT
CASSPKQGPNTEAFF